This T cell receptor beta chain was sequenced in a study of post-analysis software for immune sequencing data. Overall study findings and caveats: Patients showed TRBV5-6, TRBV5-1 and TRBV20-1 among four to six TRBV segments more frequent than in controls. Analysis by F measure revealed that same-batch samples clustered strongly together.

Regarding this clonotype: Its antigen is undetermined.

The CDR3 spans 15 residues. Germline CDR1 is DFQATT and CDR2 is SNEGSKA (reference sequence). With V trimmed by 0 bases and J by 2 bases, 4 bases remained unmatched. Prepared libraries of TCR beta cDNA carried unique molecular identifiers. TCRdb reprocessed the PCR reads with MiXCR, giving one entry per CDR3 protein. The sample holds about 810,000 distinct CDR3 sequences; around 53% are singletons and the top ten take 4.6%. This chain joins TRBV20-1 and TRBJ2-7; 10 nucleotides match TRBD2. Sequences were obtained from blood. The receptor comes from a girl between 5 and 17 years old with multiple sclerosis. The CDR3 nucleotides are TGCAGTGCTAGAGAGCCTAGCGGGGGAGCCTACGAGCAGTACTTC. Amino acids: CSAREPSGGAYEQYF.